Below are 28 T cell receptor beta chains sequenced from a single sample in a study of control samples from healthy donors and cancer patients. Method: immunoSEQ multiplex PCR; TCRdb's copy keeps in-frame clones and lacks some. This specimen shows some 190,000 clones; the ten leading clones hold around 2%. What was sequenced was blood. These receptors were collected from a woman aged 30 to 39 in good health.

The V call is TRBV28, the J call TRBJ1-2; D not certain. Trimming took 5 bases from V and 4 from J, leaving 17 bases between them. This CDR3 has 15 amino acids. Germline assignment: CDR1 MDHEN and CDR2 SYDVKM. For the CDR3, the DNA is TGTGCCAGCAGTGGGCCCCAGGATGGTGTCTATGGCTACACCTTC. It translates to CASSGPQDGVYGYTF.

V is TRBV6-5 and J is TRBJ1-6, with D uncertain. Germline CDR1 reads MNHEY; CDR2 reads SVGAGI. CDR3 size: 13 residues. V was cut by 6 bases and J by 5 bases, with 8 bases left in between. Written as DNA, the CDR3 is TGTGCCAGCAGCAGCAGACATAATTCACCCCTCCACTTT. Amino acid sequence: CASSSRHNSPLHF.

This chain connects TRBV4-1 to TRBJ1-4; possible D gene TRBD1, 5 bases. The CDR3 sequence is 16 residues long. Deletions cut 4 bases from V and 3 bases from J, with 15 bases between. Germline V gene sequence: CDR1 MGHRA, CDR2 YSYEKL. The CDR3 DNA is TGCGCCAGCAGCCTAGGTCAGGGCCTGCCTAATGAAAAACTGTTTTTT. Its translation is CASSLGQGLPNEKLFF.

The chain carries TRBV2 and TRBJ1-6; the match to TRBD1 covers 8 bases. From germline, CDR1 is SNHLY and CDR2 FYNNEI. This CDR3 contains 14 residues. V trimming: 6 bases; J trimming: 5 bases; junction bases outside the gene matches: 3. CDR3 residues: CASSTGQDNSPLHF. The CDR3, as DNA: TGTGCCAGCAGCACGGGACAGGATAATTCACCCCTCCACTTT.

V usage is TRBV4-3 and J usage is TRBJ1-2, with a possible D match to TRBD1 (5 bases). The V end lost 4 bases, the J end lost 6 bases, and 12 bases lay between the germline ends. The germline gives CDR1 LGHNA, CDR2 YSLEER. This CDR3 region has 13 residues. Here the CDR3 reads CASSPDSWDGYTF. CDR3 bases: TGCGCCAGCAGCCCCGACAGTTGGGATGGCTACACCTTC.

The chain is built from TRBV4-1 and TRBJ2-7; possibly TRBD2 for D (6 bases). Deletions cut 4 bases from V and 0 bases from J, with 13 bases between. Germline V lookup: CDR1 MGHRA, CDR2 YSYEKL. The CDR3 runs 15 residues. The CDR3 sequence: CASSLGGRGSYEQYF. The CDR3 region has the DNA TGCGCCAGCAGCCTGGGGGGAAGGGGCTCCTACGAGCAGTACTTC.

The chain combines TRBV19 with TRBJ2-3, with 10 bases aligning to TRBD1. CDR1 LNHDA and CDR2 SQIVND come from the germline V gene (reference sequence). V was clipped by 6 bases and J by 6 bases; unmatched bases: 6. The CDR3 totals 14 residues. As DNA, the CDR3 is TGTGCCAGTAGGACAGGGGGCGCGGATGATACGCAGTATTTT. It codes for CASRTGGADDTQYF.

The gene calls are TRBV29-1 and TRBJ1-1; no clear D gene. V was pared by 1 base and J by 11 bases, with 14 bases between. The CDR3 is made up of 12 amino acids. The germline V gene has CDR1 SQVTM and CDR2 ANQGSEA. The CDR3 sequence is CSVEGSPTGAFF. CDR3 in DNA: TGCAGCGTTGAAGGTTCCCCAACGGGGGCTTTCTTT.

The CDR3 region has the DNA TGTGCCAGCAGCTTAGAGGGCAGACAATCAGAGACCCAGTACTTC. Amino acid sequence: CASSLEGRQSETQYF. The genes are TRBV7-8 and TRBJ2-5; D call uncertain. Trimming removed 1 base at V and 4 bases at J, with 13 bases between. The CDR3 runs to 15 residues. Germline V gene lookup returns CDR1 SGHVS and CDR2 FQNEAQ.

This chain joins TRBV5-8 and TRBJ1-4; D unresolved. Germline values: CDR1 SGHTS, CDR2 YDEGEE. This CDR3 comprises 14 residues. The ends were cut back, 3 bases at V and 0 bases at J, with 6 bases in the middle. CDR3 nucleotides: TGTGCCAGCAGCTCCTATGCAACTAATGAAAAACTGTTTTTT. Encoded protein: CASSSYATNEKLFF.

V and J are TRBV7-3 and TRBJ1-6; 10 bases are shared with TRBD1. V dropped 3 bases and J dropped 10; count of bases not matched to a gene: 6. This CDR3 spans 15 amino acids. The germline CDR1 and CDR2 sequences are SGHTA and FQGTGA. CDR3 protein: CASSFGGTGVSPLHF. CDR3 sequence (DNA): TGTGCCAGCAGCTTCGGAGGGACAGGGGTATCACCCCTCCACTTT.

The V gene is TRBV29-1, the J gene TRBJ1-4; D may be TRBD1 (6 bases). V was cut by 3 bases and J by 0 bases, with 14 bases left in between. The CDR3 sequence is 16 residues long. Germline loops: CDR1 SQVTM, CDR2 ANQGSEA. DNA for the CDR3: TGCAGCGTTGAGACACAGGGTGAGGCAACTAATGAAAAACTGTTTTTT. This codes for CSVETQGEATNEKLFF.

The V and J genes are TRBV19 and TRBJ1-4, with 8 positions matching TRBD1. The CDR3 totals 14 residues. From germline, CDR1 is LNHDA and CDR2 SQIVND (reference sequence). J gave up 5 bases and V 5 bases, and 4 bases lay outside the gene matches. The CDR3 DNA sequence: TGTGCCAGTAGTCCGACAGGGGTGAATGAAAAACTGTTTTTT. Translated, it gives CASSPTGVNEKLFF. The whole variable domain, filled in from reference TRBV19 and TRBJ1-4, reads DGGITQSPKYLFRKEGQNVTLSCEQNLNHDAMYWYRQDPGQGLRLIYYSQIVNDFQKGDIAEGYSVSREKKESFPLTVTSAQKNPTAFYLCASSPTGVNEKLFFGSGTQLSVL.

The chain couples TRBV7-2 to TRBJ1-2, with D maybe TRBD1 (5 bases). Between the trimmed V and J ends, which lost 5 bases and 4 bases, there was a span of 17 bases. The CDR3 consists of 15 residues. Germline V gives CDR1 SGHTA, CDR2 FQGNSA. CDR3 DNA sequence: TGTGCCAGCAGCCGGTGGGTGGACACCAGCTATGGCTACACCTTC. It encodes CASSRWVDTSYGYTF.

About this clone itself: The same CDR3 also results from other DNA sequences found in this sample. The chain uses TRBV6-5 and TRBJ1-5; D uncertain. Trimming took 0 bases from V and 0 from J, leaving 6 bases between them. This CDR3 contains 15 residues. Germline V gene lookup returns CDR1 MNHEY and CDR2 SVGAGI. CDR3 region: CASSYSAVSNQPQHF. DNA of the CDR3: TGTGCCAGCAGTTACTCGGCGGTTAGCAATCAGCCCCAGCATTTT.

The CDR3 region is CASSLGTGGNNEQFF. The CDR3 DNA reads as TGTGCCAGCTCACTTGGGACAGGGGGCAATAATGAGCAGTTCTTC. The V call is TRBV18, the J call TRBJ2-1; 12 bases fit TRBD1. This CDR3 region has 15 residues. Germline V gene lookup returns CDR1 KGHSH and CDR2 LQKENI. After removal of 4 bases from V and 7 bases from J, the junction contained 5 bases not matched to a gene.

This chain joins TRBV5-1 and TRBJ1-1; possible D gene TRBD1, 5 bases. V was shortened by 4 bases and J by 4 bases, with 14 bases between the two germline ends. The CDR3 runs to 14 residues. Germline V gene data show CDR1 as SGHRS and CDR2 as YFSETQ. Here the CDR3 DNA reads TGCGCCAGCAGCCCTTTGCAGGGTGGCACTGAAGCTTTCTTT. Amino acid sequence: CASSPLQGGTEAFF.

The chain is built from TRBV5-5 and TRBJ2-3; D may be TRBD2 (7 bases). Trimming removed 1 base at V and 9 bases at J, with 15 bases between. This CDR3 is built from 14 residues. Per germline, CDR1 SGHKS and CDR2 YYEKEE (reference sequence). The DNA of the CDR3 is TGTGCCAGCAGCTTGCGGGGGGCTATTGACACGCAGTATTTT. It encodes CASSLRGAIDTQYF. Filled out from reference TRBV5-5 and TRBJ2-3, the complete variable domain reads DAGVTQSPTHLIKTRGQQVTLRCSPISGHKSVSWYQQVLGQGPQFIFQYYEKEERGRGNFPDRFSARQFPNYSSELNVNALLLGDSALYLCASSLRGAIDTQYFGPGTRLTVL.

The CDR3 coding sequence is TGTGCCTGGAGTGACAGGGGGTTTGGGCCCCAGCATTTT. This encodes CAWSDRGFGPQHF. The chain carries TRBV30 and TRBJ1-5; 8 bases are shared with TRBD1. With 1 base clipped from V and 9 bases from J, the junction kept 5 bases outside the gene matches. CDR3 length: 13 residues. Germline CDR1 is GTSNPN and CDR2 is SVGIG (reference sequence).

This sequence joins TRBV5-1 and TRBJ2-2, with 11 nucleotides matching TRBD1. The germline gives CDR1 SGHRS, CDR2 YFSETQ. Trimming took 3 bases from V and 5 from J; bases not matched to a gene: 6. The CDR3 is 16 amino acids. CDR3 DNA: TGCGCCAGCAGCTGGACAGGGGGCGTTCGTACCGGGGAGCTGTTTTTT. Residues: CASSWTGGVRTGELFF.

This sequence joins TRBV5-1 and TRBJ1-6; D not certain. The CDR3 contains 13 residues. Germline V CDR1 and CDR2: SGHRS, YFSETQ. Trimming left V 4 bases short and J 7 bases short, with 9 bases between. CDR3 in amino acids: CASSPDGNSPLHF. The DNA of the CDR3 is TGCGCCAGCAGCCCGGACGGGAATTCACCCCTCCACTTT.

This chain connects TRBV9 to TRBJ1-1, with D perhaps TRBD1 (5 bases). CDR1 is SGDLS and CDR2 is YYNGEE in the germline V gene. Deletions cut 0 bases from V and 1 base from J, with 7 bases between. This CDR3 is built from 14 residues. CDR3: CASSVVTGNTEAFF. The CDR3 DNA reads as TGTGCCAGCAGCGTAGTAACAGGGAACACTGAAGCTTTCTTT.

The rearrangement links TRBV9 to TRBJ2-3; D unclear. CDR1 and CDR2 (germline): SGDLS, YYNGEE. V gave up 4 bases and J gave up 1 base, with 7 bases separating them. The length of the CDR3 is 13 residues. The CDR3 nucleotides read TGTGCCAGCAGCCTTCCGGGCACAGATACGCAGTATTTT. This gives the protein CASSLPGTDTQYF. The whole variable domain, remainder taken from reference TRBV9 and TRBJ2-3, is DSGVTQTPKHLITATGQRVTLRCSPRSGDLSVYWYQQSLDQGLQFLIQYYNGEERAKGNILERFSAQQFPDLHSELNLSSLELGDSALYFCASSLPGTDTQYFGPGTRLTVL.

This chain joins TRBV7-2 and TRBJ2-7, with TRBD1 matching over 7 bases. Trimming took 8 bases from V and 0 from J; bases not matched to a gene: 4. This CDR3 is built from 13 residues. The germline gives CDR1 SGHTA, CDR2 FQGNSA. As DNA, the CDR3 is TGTGCCAGCGGACAGGCCGGCTCCTACGAGCAGTACTTC. This encodes CASGQAGSYEQYF.

Comments on this clone: Sequence at one end of the junction differs from germline and may be a read error. The rearrangement uses TRBV5-1 and TRBJ1-1, with 7 bases that match TRBD1. CDR1 SGHRS and CDR2 YFSETQ come from the germline V gene. CDR3 length: 14 amino acids. CDR3 in amino acids: CASRLQGLNTEAFF. The CDR3 region has the DNA TGCGCCAGCCGCTTACAGGGGTTAAACACTGAAGCTTTCTTT.

J is TRBJ1-1 and V is TRBV10-3; D not certain. The CDR3 is made up of 14 amino acids. Looked up from germline, CDR1 is ENHRY and CDR2 is SYGVKD. The V end lost 10 bases, the J end lost 1 base, and 16 bases lay between the germline ends. The CDR3 bases are TGTGCCACCGGCGGGGTGGATGGGAACACTGAAGCTTTCTTT. Its protein product is CATGGVDGNTEAFF.

V and J are TRBV7-8 and TRBJ2-7; a weak D match, TRBD2 (6 bases). CDR1 is SGHVS and CDR2 is FQNEAQ in the germline V gene. The CDR3 loop spans 11 amino acids. V was clipped by 5 bases and J by 7 bases, with 9 bases between them. The CDR3: CASSQGLEQYF. CDR3 bases: TGTGCCAGCAGCCAAGGACTAGAGCAGTACTTC.

Notes on this clone: At one end the junction does not follow the germline gene, possibly because of a read error. V gene TRBV7-7 combines with J gene TRBJ2-5; tentatively, D is TRBD1 (6 bases). The CDR3 spans 14 residues. CDR1 is SSHAT, CDR2 FNYEAQ, per germline (reference sequence). The CDR3 sequence: CASSLAQGKETQYF. The CDR3 DNA reads as TGTGCTAGCAGCTTAGCACAGGGAAAAGAGACCCAGTACTTC.